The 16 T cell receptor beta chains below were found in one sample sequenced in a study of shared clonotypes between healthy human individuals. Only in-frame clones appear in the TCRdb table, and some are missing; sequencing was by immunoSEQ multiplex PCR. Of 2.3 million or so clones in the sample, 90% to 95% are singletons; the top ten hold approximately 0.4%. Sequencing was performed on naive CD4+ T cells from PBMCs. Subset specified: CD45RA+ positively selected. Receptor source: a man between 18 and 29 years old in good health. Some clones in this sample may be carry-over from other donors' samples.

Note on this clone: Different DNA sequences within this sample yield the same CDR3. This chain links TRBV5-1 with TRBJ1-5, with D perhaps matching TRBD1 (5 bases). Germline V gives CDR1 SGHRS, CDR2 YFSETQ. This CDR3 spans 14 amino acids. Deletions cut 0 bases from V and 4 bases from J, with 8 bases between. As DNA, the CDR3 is TGCGCCAGCAGCTTGGCCGGGGGGAATCAGCCCCAGCATTTT. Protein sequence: CASSLAGGNQPQHF.

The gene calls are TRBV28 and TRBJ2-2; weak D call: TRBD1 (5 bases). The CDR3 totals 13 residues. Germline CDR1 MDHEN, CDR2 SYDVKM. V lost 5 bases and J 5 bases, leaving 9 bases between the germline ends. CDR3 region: CASSIGQTGELFF. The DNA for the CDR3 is TGTGCCAGCAGTATAGGACAAACCGGGGAGCTGTTTTTT.

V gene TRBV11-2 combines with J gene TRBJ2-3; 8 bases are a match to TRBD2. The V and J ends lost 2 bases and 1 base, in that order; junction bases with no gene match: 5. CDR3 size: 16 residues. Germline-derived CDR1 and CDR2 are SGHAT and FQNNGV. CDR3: CASSLLSGGRTDTQYF. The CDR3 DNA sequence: TGTGCCAGCAGCTTATTAAGCGGGGGCCGCACAGATACGCAGTATTTT.

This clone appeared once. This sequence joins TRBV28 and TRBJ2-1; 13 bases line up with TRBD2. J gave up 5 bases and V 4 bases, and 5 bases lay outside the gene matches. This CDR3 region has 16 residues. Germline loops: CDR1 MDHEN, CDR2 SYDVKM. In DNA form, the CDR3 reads TGTGCCAGCAGTTCCGGGACTAGCGGGGTAAACAATGAGCAGTTCTTC. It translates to CASSSGTSGVNNEQFF.

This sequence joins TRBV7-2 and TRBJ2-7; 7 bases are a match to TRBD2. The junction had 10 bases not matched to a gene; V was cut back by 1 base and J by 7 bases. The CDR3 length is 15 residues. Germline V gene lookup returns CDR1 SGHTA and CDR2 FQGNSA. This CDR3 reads CASSLELAARGEQYF. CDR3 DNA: TGTGCCAGCAGCTTAGAGCTAGCGGCTCGGGGGGAGCAGTACTTC.

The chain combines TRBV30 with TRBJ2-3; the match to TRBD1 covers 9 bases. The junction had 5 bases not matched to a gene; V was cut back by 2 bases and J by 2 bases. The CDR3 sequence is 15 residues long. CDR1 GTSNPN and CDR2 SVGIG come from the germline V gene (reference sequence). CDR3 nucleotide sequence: TGTGCCTGGAGTCCGGGGGACAGGGACACAGATACGCAGTATTTT. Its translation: CAWSPGDRDTDTQYF.

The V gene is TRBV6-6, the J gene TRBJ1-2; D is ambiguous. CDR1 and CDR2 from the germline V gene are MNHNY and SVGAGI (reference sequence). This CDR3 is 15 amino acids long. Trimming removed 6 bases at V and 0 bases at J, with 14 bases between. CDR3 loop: CASRFWDQSNYGYTF. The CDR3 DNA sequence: TGTGCCAGCAGATTCTGGGATCAATCTAACTATGGCTACACCTTC.

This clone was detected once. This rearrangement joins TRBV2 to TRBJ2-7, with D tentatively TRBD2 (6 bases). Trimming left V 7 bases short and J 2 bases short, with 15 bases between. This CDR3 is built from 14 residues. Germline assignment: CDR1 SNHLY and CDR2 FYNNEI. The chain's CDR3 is CASIRIRGTYEQYF. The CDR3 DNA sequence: TGTGCCAGCATAAGAATTCGGGGGACCTACGAGCAGTACTTC.

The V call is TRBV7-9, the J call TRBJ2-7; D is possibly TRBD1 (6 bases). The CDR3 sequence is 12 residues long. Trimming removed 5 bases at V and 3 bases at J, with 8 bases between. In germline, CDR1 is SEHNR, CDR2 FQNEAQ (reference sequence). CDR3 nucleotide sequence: TGTGCCAGCAGCAGGGACAACTACGAGCAGTACTTC. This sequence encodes CASSRDNYEQYF. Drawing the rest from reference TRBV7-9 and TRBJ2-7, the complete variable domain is DTGVSQNPRHKITKRGQNVTFRCDPISEHNRLYWYRQTLGQGPEFLTYFQNEAQLEKSRLLSDRFSAERPKGSFSTLEIQRTEQGDSAMYLCASSRDNYEQYFGPGTRLTVT.

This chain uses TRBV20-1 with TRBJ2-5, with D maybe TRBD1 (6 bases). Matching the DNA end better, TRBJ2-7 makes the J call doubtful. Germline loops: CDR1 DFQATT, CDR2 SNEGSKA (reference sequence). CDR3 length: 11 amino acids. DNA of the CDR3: TGCAGTACCGGGACAAACTACGAGCAGTACTTC. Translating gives CSTGTNYEQYF.

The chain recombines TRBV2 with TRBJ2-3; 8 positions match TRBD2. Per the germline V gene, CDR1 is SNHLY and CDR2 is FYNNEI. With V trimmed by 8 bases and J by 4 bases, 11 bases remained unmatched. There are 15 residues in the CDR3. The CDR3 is CASSRSGSYSDTQYF. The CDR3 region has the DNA TGTGCCAGCTCTCGAAGCGGGAGTTATTCAGATACGCAGTATTTT.

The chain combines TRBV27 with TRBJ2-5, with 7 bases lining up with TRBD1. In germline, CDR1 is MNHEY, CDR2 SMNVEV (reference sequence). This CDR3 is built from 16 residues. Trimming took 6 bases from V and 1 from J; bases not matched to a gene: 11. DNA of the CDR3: TGTGCCAGCAGCACCTACGGGACAGCCCTCCAAGAGACCCAGTACTTC. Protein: CASSTYGTALQETQYF.

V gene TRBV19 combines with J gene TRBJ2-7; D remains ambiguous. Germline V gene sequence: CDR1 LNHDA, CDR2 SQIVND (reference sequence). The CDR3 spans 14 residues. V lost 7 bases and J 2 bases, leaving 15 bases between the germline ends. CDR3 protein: CASTPLGRAYEQYF. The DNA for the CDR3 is TGTGCCAGTACCCCCCTCGGGCGAGCCTACGAGCAGTACTTC.

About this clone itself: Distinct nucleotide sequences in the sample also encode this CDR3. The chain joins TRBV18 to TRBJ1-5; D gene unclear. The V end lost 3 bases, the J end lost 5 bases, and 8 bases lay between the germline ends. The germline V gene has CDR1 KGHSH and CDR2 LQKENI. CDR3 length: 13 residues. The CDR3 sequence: CASSPSGDQPQHF. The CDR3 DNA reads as TGTGCCAGCTCACCCTCCGGGGATCAGCCCCAGCATTTT.

The CDR3 DNA reads TGCGCCAGCAGCCCAGCTACTTCCACCGGGGAGCTGTTTTTT. Translated: CASSPATSTGELFF. The rearrangement uses TRBV5-1 and TRBJ2-2; D is undetermined. The V gene lost 4 bases and the J gene lost 4 bases, with 11 bases spanning the gap. The CDR3 loop spans 14 amino acids. CDR1 and CDR2 (germline): SGHRS, YFSETQ.

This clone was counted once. This chain's CDR3 is CASSLGSGLVPEAFF. The CDR3 DNA is TGTGCCAGCAGCTTGGGGTCGGGATTGGTACCTGAAGCTTTCTTT. The chain recombines TRBV5-5 with TRBJ1-1; D remains ambiguous. This CDR3 is 15 amino acids long. Trimming shortened V by 0 bases and J by 6 bases, and 15 bases separated the two germline ends. The germline CDR1 and CDR2 sequences are SGHKS and YYEKEE (reference sequence).